A selection of T cell receptor beta chains follows, all from one sample in a study of T cell repertoires in cytomegalovirus infection. Each CDR3 protein gets one entry after TCRdb re-called the reads with MiXCR. The sample lists 900,000 to 950,000 distinct CDR3 sequences, under 40% occurring once. These receptors' antigens are unknown. The sequenced sample was cultured CD8+ T cells from PBMCs, obtained from culture after CMV antigen stimulation. These receptor sequences come from a human donor in good health (CMV status not recorded). Some clones in this sample may be carry-over from other donors' samples. The CDR3 runs from the conserved cysteine through the conserved F or W. A D gene is named only where the DNA matches it firmly. Clone size appears in some rows only: once, few, many, or a class for an expanded clone.

TRBJ2-5 | - | TRBV7-6 | many | TGTGCTAGCAGCCCGGCGACAGAGACCCAGTACTTC | CASSPATETQYF
TRBJ1-2 | - | TRBV19 | - | TGTGCCAGTAGTCCCCCGGGGCCCTATGGCTACACCTTC | CASSPPGPYGYTF
TRBJ2-3 | - | TRBV14 | - | TGTGCCAGCAGCCAAGGATGGGGCCCAGATACGCAGTATTTT | CASSQGWGPDTQYF
TRBJ1-2 | TRBD1 | TRBV7-6 | few | TGTGCCAGCAGCTTAGTAACAGGGGGCTATGGCTACACCTTC | CASSLVTGGYGYTF
TRBJ2-4 | - | TRBV7-6 | - | TGTGCCAGCAGCTTAGGGGACAAATTTCTAGCCAAAAACATTCAGTACTTC | CASSLGDKFLAKNIQYF
TRBJ2-5 | - | TRBV27 | many | TGTGCCAGCAGTTTCGTGGGGCAAGAGACCCAGTACTTC | CASSFVGQETQYF
TRBJ1-5 | - | TRBV25-1 | - | TGTGCCAGCAGTCCCAGACCCCCCATCGACAATCAGCCCCAGCATTTT | CASSPRPPIDNQPQHF
TRBJ2-1 | - | TRBV19 | - | TGTGCCAGTAGTGCCCCCGGGACGGCCTCCTACAATGAGCAGTTCTTC | CASSAPGTASYNEQFF
TRBJ1-2 | - | TRBV7-9 | few | TGTGCCAGCAGTCGTGACAGGACGCCTGGCTACACCTTC | CASSRDRTPGYTF
TRBJ2-1 | TRBD1 | TRBV12-3/TRBV12-4 | many | TGTGCCAGCAGCCTCTCCCGGGACAGGGGCCATCACCTCTACAATGAGCAGTTCTTC | CASSLSRDRGHHLYNEQFF
TRBJ2-2 | - | TRBV28 | - | TGTGCCAGCAGTAGGGCCAGCTTCGGGGAGCTGTTTTTT | CASSRASFGELFF
TRBJ2-5 | - | TRBV4-1 | - | TGCGCCAGCAGCTGGCCTAGCGGGGGGACAGGGGTCCAAGAGACCCAGTACTTC | CASSWPSGGTGVQETQYF
TRBJ2-5 | TRBD2 | TRBV7-9 | - | TGTGCCAGCAGCTTAGATTGGCGGGGGGCCTCCGTGGAGACCCAGTACTTC | CASSLDWRGASVETQYF
TRBJ1-1 | TRBD1 | TRBV19 | once | TGTGCCAGTAGTTCGGGACAGGGGATCGCTGAAGCTTTCTTT | CASSSGQGIAEAFF
TRBJ2-3 | - | TRBV7-6 | few | TGTGCCAGCAGCGGGAGGGTGACAGGGGTGGCCACAGATACGCAGTATTTT | CASSGRVTGVATDTQYF
TRBJ1-1 | - | TRBV6-5 | - | TGTGCCAGCAGTCGCAAGTCCTTCACTGAAGCTTTCTTT | CASSRKSFTEAFF
TRBJ2-3 | TRBD2 | TRBV5-5 | once | TGTGCCAGCAGCCCTTTCGGGACTAGCGGGGGAGGGGGCGGCACAGATACGCAGTATTTT | CASSPFGTSGGGGGTDTQYF
TRBJ2-4 | TRBD1 | TRBV6-5 | - | TGTGCCAGCAGTTACGGACAGGGGTTCGCCAAAAACATTCAGTACTTC | CASSYGQGFAKNIQYF
TRBJ2-1 | TRBD1 | TRBV19 | - | TGTGCCAGTACCGCCGGGACAGGGGGCTACAATGAGCAGTTCTTC | CASTAGTGGYNEQFF
TRBJ2-1 | - | TRBV14 | - | TGTGCCAGCAGCCAAGAAGTCAGGTGGAATGAGCAGTTCTTC | CASSQEVRWNEQFF
TRBJ2-3 | TRBD2 | TRBV10-3 | - | TGTGCCATCAGGACGGGACTAGCGGGGGATCCTAGCACAGATACGCAGTATTTT | CAIRTGLAGDPSTDTQYF
TRBJ1-5 | - | TRBV15 | - | TGTGCCACCAGCGCAGGCTACAATCAGCCCCAGCATTTT | CATSAGYNQPQHF
TRBJ1-1 | TRBD1 | TRBV6-6 | - | TGTGCCAGCAGTTACTCGAGTCCTTTCCGGGACAGGGGATGGGAAACTGAAGCTTTCTTT | CASSYSSPFRDRGWETEAFF
TRBJ2-1 | - | TRBV7-2 | many | TGTGCCAGCAGCCTTAGGGACGGCTACAATGAGCAGTTCTTC | CASSLRDGYNEQFF
TRBJ2-3 | TRBD1 | TRBV27 | few | TGTGCCAGCATCCCGACAGGGGAGGAAGGCACAGATACGCAGTATTTT | CASIPTGEEGTDTQYF
TRBJ1-5 | - | TRBV27 | - | TGTGCCAGCACCCTCGGATTCGGTCAGCCCCAGCATTTT | CASTLGFGQPQHF